One and the same sample provided the 4 T cell receptor beta chains below, sequenced in a study of human thymus T cells. Only in-frame clones appear in the TCRdb table, and some are missing; sequencing was by immunoSEQ multiplex PCR. The data hold some 50,000 clones, with 95% observed a single time. The sequenced material came from blood. The receptor source for this set is a girl under three years old with a congenital heart defect but otherwise immunologically healthy.

V and J are TRBV2 and TRBJ1-5; 10 bases are shared with TRBD1. Germline loops: CDR1 SNHLY, CDR2 FYNNEI. The V segment lost 6 bases and the J segment 7 bases; nucleotides outside the gene matches: 6. CDR3 length equals 14 residues. The CDR3 region has the DNA TGTGCCAGCAGGGGGACAGGGGTAATGCAGCCCCAGCATTTT. Translating gives CASRGTGVMQPQHF. The full variable domain, completed using reference TRBV2 and TRBJ1-5, is EPEVTQTPSHQVTQMGQEVILRCVPISNHLYFYWYRQILGQKVEFLVSFYNNEISEKSEIFDDQFSVERPDGSNFTLKIRSTKLEDSAMYFCASRGTGVMQPQHFGDGTRLSIL.

This chain joins TRBV27 and TRBJ2-7; tentatively, D is TRBD1 or TRBD2 (5 bases each). Per germline, CDR1 MNHEY and CDR2 SMNVEV (reference sequence). The CDR3 covers 14 residues. V lost 6 bases and J lost 3, with 15 bases in between. CDR3 loop: CASRARGGGYEQYF. CDR3 bases: TGTGCCAGCAGGGCGAGGGGTGGAGGCTACGAGCAGTACTTC.

The CDR3 DNA reads as TGTGCCAGCAGGTACGCGGGAGCTCCCACAGATACGCAGTATTTT. It encodes CASRYAGAPTDTQYF. The chain combines TRBV5-4 with TRBJ2-3, with 7 positions matching TRBD2. CDR3 length equals 15 residues. The V gene end was trimmed by 5 bases and the J gene end by 2 bases; junction bases not matched to a gene: 8. CDR1 is SGHNT, CDR2 YYREEE, per germline (reference sequence).

The chain links TRBV5-1 to TRBJ2-2; D is undetermined. This CDR3 region has 14 residues. The germline CDR1 and CDR2 sequences are SGHRS and YFSETQ. Trimming took off 0 bases at V and 6 bases at J, with 9 bases between the two ends. CDR3: CASSLAWEAGELFF. The CDR3 nucleotides read TGCGCCAGCAGCTTGGCCTGGGAAGCCGGGGAGCTGTTTTTT.